The entry below describes one TCR beta chain. The target antigen is unknown. The data derive from a study of shared clonotypes between healthy human individuals. Study results and caveats: Across a handful of donors, naive CD4 shared roughly 5.2%, naive CD8 less than 4%, memory CD4 roughly 2.2%, memory CD8 around 0.36%.

Germline loops: CDR1 MNHEY, CDR2 SMNVEV (reference sequence). The CDR3 is 15 residues long. The ends were cut back, 8 bases at V and 2 bases at J, with 16 bases in the middle. CD8 cells regarded as naive lacked CD45RO, were positively chosen for CCR7, and omitted terminally differentiated effector memory CD45RA+ cells. Source study methods: In the immunoSEQ data, sequences were junction-only and lacked quality scores, so filtering differed. Using immunoSEQ multiplex PCR, the repertoire was profiled, and TCRdb retains in-frame clones only, with some absent. V and J calls and clone size come straight from that table; D and trimming were deduced from the DNA. The table has 1.5 million to 2.5 million clones, about 95% seen once; the top ten hold around 1%.

The clonotype comes from a man between 18 and 29 years old in good health. The chain employs TRBV27 and TRBJ1-5, with unresolved D. Sequenced material: naive CD8+ T cells sorted from blood. The DNA of the CDR3 is TGTGCCAGCGCTAACAGTAATCAGGGCAATCAGCCCCAGCATTTT. This translates into CASANSNQGNQPQHF.